This T cell receptor beta chain was sequenced during a study of T cells expressing NK-cell markers. TCRdb re-called the 5' RACE reads; every CDR3 protein appears as one record, without DNA. Its table records 400,000 to 450,000 distinct CDR3 sequences. The CDR3 sequence is 13 residues long. Per germline, CDR1 MGHDK and CDR2 SYGVNS. This TCR came from a woman between 18 and 70 years old in good health. This chain uses TRBV25-1 with TRBJ2-1. Sample: blood T cells: a sorted CD56 or NKG2C T cell subset, CD4+ or CD8+ T cells, or bulk PBMC T cells (not recorded which). CDR3: CASSDLEDGEQFF.